Listed below are T cell receptor beta chains from one sample, sequenced in a study of monozygotic twins with inflammatory bowel disease. TCRdb reprocessed the 5' RACE reads and reports one entry per CDR3 protein, with no DNA. This table holds roughly 330,000 distinct CDR3 sequences. Sequenced: blood. The receptors shown here come from a human donor with ulcerative colitis or Crohn's disease, or a healthy co-twin of an affected twin (not recorded which). The CDR3 runs from the conserved cysteine through the conserved F or W. Each record gives: CDR3 protein, V gene, J gene.

CDR3 protein: CASSLIRDSTNYGYTF
V gene: TRBV10-2
J gene: TRBJ1-2

CDR3 protein: CASSLLTGPGQFF
V gene: TRBV28
J gene: TRBJ2-1

CDR3 protein: CASSPLNHEESPVETQYF
V gene: TRBV4-2
J gene: TRBJ2-5

CDR3 protein: CASSTLEGWGNTEAFF
V gene: TRBV27
J gene: TRBJ1-1

CDR3 protein: CASSPTGGGHLGGYTF
V gene: TRBV12-3/TRBV12-4
J gene: TRBJ1-2

CDR3 protein: CASTKAGGGTDTQYF
V gene: TRBV7-8
J gene: TRBJ2-3

CDR3 protein: CSARRANYGYTF
V gene: TRBV20-1
J gene: TRBJ1-2

CDR3 protein: CASSQEVAVGGELFF
V gene: TRBV3-1
J gene: TRBJ2-2

CDR3 protein: CSARIRGEKLFF
V gene: TRBV20-1
J gene: TRBJ1-4

CDR3 protein: CSAYRGAGNTEAFF
V gene: TRBV20-1
J gene: TRBJ1-1

CDR3 protein: CASKGRRNTEAFF
V gene: TRBV28
J gene: TRBJ1-1

CDR3 protein: CAISARTGEGGELFF
V gene: TRBV10-3
J gene: TRBJ2-2

CDR3 protein: CASSLAPTDEQFF
V gene: TRBV7-2
J gene: TRBJ2-1

CDR3 protein: CASSEVARGKAFF
V gene: TRBV6-1
J gene: TRBJ1-1

CDR3 protein: CASSSPSGRAWGTQYF
V gene: TRBV9
J gene: TRBJ2-3

CDR3 protein: CASSHRQGVVDIQYF
V gene: TRBV3-1
J gene: TRBJ2-4

CDR3 protein: CSARKGDQGRGAEAFF
V gene: TRBV20-1
J gene: TRBJ1-1

CDR3 protein: CASSLDSVLAKNIQYF
V gene: TRBV7-2
J gene: TRBJ2-4

CDR3 protein: CAWGLAGGTSRANVLTF
V gene: TRBV30
J gene: TRBJ2-6

CDR3 protein: CASSEVDRPQPQHF
V gene: TRBV6-1
J gene: TRBJ1-5

CDR3 protein: CSARRDRITVYGYTF
V gene: TRBV20-1
J gene: TRBJ1-2

CDR3 protein: CASSGGVAGYTDTQYF
V gene: TRBV7-8
J gene: TRBJ2-3

CDR3 protein: CATSRETLNYEQYF
V gene: TRBV15
J gene: TRBJ2-7

CDR3 protein: CASRINTEAFF
V gene: TRBV12-3/TRBV12-4
J gene: TRBJ1-1

CDR3 protein: CASSQGVGGSSYNEQFF
V gene: TRBV4-1
J gene: TRBJ2-1

CDR3 protein: CASSWGGGVMNTEAFF
V gene: TRBV5-1
J gene: TRBJ1-1

CDR3 protein: CASSQDFSSYNSPLHF
V gene: TRBV4-1
J gene: TRBJ1-6

CDR3 protein: CAISEWGSGLYEQYF
V gene: TRBV10-3
J gene: TRBJ2-7

CDR3 protein: CASSDQGRRTLHF
V gene: TRBV12-3/TRBV12-4
J gene: TRBJ1-6

CDR3 protein: CASSSPLGSINEQFF
V gene: TRBV11-2
J gene: TRBJ2-1

CDR3 protein: CASSQDGGNNSPLHF
V gene: TRBV4-3
J gene: TRBJ1-6

CDR3 protein: CASSSSTSAGELFF
V gene: TRBV12-3/TRBV12-4
J gene: TRBJ2-2

CDR3 protein: CASSRRTDNEKLFF
V gene: TRBV3-1
J gene: TRBJ1-4

CDR3 protein: CAISESGGAADTQYF
V gene: TRBV10-3
J gene: TRBJ2-3

CDR3 protein: CAWTDGGGQPQHF
V gene: TRBV30
J gene: TRBJ1-5

CDR3 protein: CASRPPGLADRGDEQFF
V gene: TRBV12-3/TRBV12-4
J gene: TRBJ2-1

CDR3 protein: CASSIERGQHQPQHF
V gene: TRBV19
J gene: TRBJ1-5

CDR3 protein: CASSFDPTVEQYF
V gene: TRBV6-5
J gene: TRBJ2-7

CDR3 protein: CASSLSRGISEAFF
V gene: TRBV3-1
J gene: TRBJ1-1

CDR3 protein: CASSLTPSGYNEQFF
V gene: TRBV7-3
J gene: TRBJ2-1

CDR3 protein: CASSQLEWAEQFF
V gene: TRBV4-1
J gene: TRBJ2-1

CDR3 protein: CASSLGGRTDYGYTF
V gene: TRBV13
J gene: TRBJ1-2

CDR3 protein: CASSMDRGGPGELFF
V gene: TRBV12-3/TRBV12-4
J gene: TRBJ2-2

CDR3 protein: CASSVGLADYNEQFF
V gene: TRBV9
J gene: TRBJ2-1

CDR3 protein: CASSSGGGKNIQYF
V gene: TRBV7-3
J gene: TRBJ2-4

CDR3 protein: CSARDWGRAAGELFF
V gene: TRBV20-1
J gene: TRBJ2-2

CDR3 protein: CASSRRLAGGTNTGELFF
V gene: TRBV27
J gene: TRBJ2-2

CDR3 protein: CASTLGVETQYF
V gene: TRBV7-9
J gene: TRBJ2-5

CDR3 protein: CASSSRRSLNAYEQYF
V gene: TRBV7-2
J gene: TRBJ2-7

CDR3 protein: CASSLQSGGYNEQFF
V gene: TRBV5-1
J gene: TRBJ2-1

CDR3 protein: CASSQVSGAGGNTEAFF
V gene: TRBV4-1
J gene: TRBJ1-1

CDR3 protein: CASSYGGISYEQYF
V gene: TRBV6-5
J gene: TRBJ2-7

CDR3 protein: CSATPGETQYF
V gene: TRBV20-1
J gene: TRBJ2-5

CDR3 protein: CSASPRGEQFF
V gene: TRBV20-1
J gene: TRBJ2-1

CDR3 protein: CASSEGYSGANVLTF
V gene: TRBV18
J gene: TRBJ2-6

CDR3 protein: CASSRLGQGAFNEQFF
V gene: TRBV3-1
J gene: TRBJ2-1